This is a list of T cell receptor beta chains from one sample in a study of patients and donors after allogeneic stem cell transplantation. TCRdb reprocessed the RT-PCR reads via MiXCR and lists one record per CDR3 protein. The table has about a million distinct CDR3 sequences, about a sixth seen once. The specimen sequenced was blood, either unsorted or a sorted T cell fraction (not recorded which). The origin of the receptors is a human donor who was either an allogeneic HSCT recipient or a stem cell or donor lymphocyte infusion donor (not recorded which). It is not recorded whose cells these are; they may come from a transplant donor. Each CDR3 is given with its conserved first and last residue. D genes are given only for firm matches. Some rows have no size entry. The others give once, few or many, or a class for an expanded clone.

cdr3_length: 15
d_call: .
v_call: TRBV12-3/TRBV12-4
j_call: TRBJ1-2
clone_size: .
cdr3_aa: CASSSPGGGLYGYTF
cdr3_nt: TGTGCCAGCAGTTCACCCGGGGGCGGCCTCTATGGCTACACCTTC

cdr3_length: 16
d_call: TRBD2
v_call: TRBV7-2
j_call: TRBJ2-7
clone_size: few
cdr3_aa: CASSLGGSGGAYEQYF
cdr3_nt: TGTGCCAGCAGCTTAGGTGGCAGCGGGGGGGCCTACGAGCAGTACTTC

cdr3_length: 12
d_call: .
v_call: TRBV30
j_call: TRBJ2-1
clone_size: .
cdr3_aa: CAWTDSYNEQFF
cdr3_nt: TGTGCCTGGACTGACAGTTACAATGAGCAGTTCTTC

cdr3_length: 13
d_call: .
v_call: TRBV5-1
j_call: TRBJ2-5
clone_size: .
cdr3_aa: CASSLAGWETQYF
cdr3_nt: TGCGCCAGCAGCTTGGCAGGCTGGGAGACCCAGTACTTC

cdr3_length: 15
d_call: TRBD2
v_call: TRBV25-1
j_call: TRBJ2-1
clone_size: few
cdr3_aa: CAIHKELSGGNEQFF
cdr3_nt: TGTGCCATCCATAAGGAGTTATCGGGGGGGAATGAGCAGTTCTTC

cdr3_length: 15
d_call: .
v_call: TRBV6-1
j_call: TRBJ1-6
clone_size: few
cdr3_aa: CASRTTQGINSPLHF
cdr3_nt: TGTGCCAGCAGAACCACGCAGGGGATTAATTCACCCCTCCACTTT

cdr3_length: 16
d_call: TRBD1
v_call: TRBV24-1
j_call: TRBJ1-1
clone_size: few
cdr3_aa: CATSDSDRGKNTEAFF
cdr3_nt: TGTGCCACCAGTGATTCCGACAGGGGAAAGAACACTGAAGCTTTCTTT

cdr3_length: 17
d_call: .
v_call: TRBV5-5
j_call: TRBJ1-5
clone_size: few
cdr3_aa: CASSSDSISYSNQPQHF
cdr3_nt: TGTGCCAGCAGCTCGGACAGCATCTCGTATAGCAATCAGCCCCAGCATTTT

cdr3_length: 13
d_call: .
v_call: TRBV10-3
j_call: TRBJ1-2
clone_size: few
cdr3_aa: CAIRPGIGYGYTF
cdr3_nt: TGTGCCATCCGTCCAGGGATTGGCTATGGCTACACCTTC

cdr3_length: 17
d_call: TRBD2
v_call: TRBV18
j_call: TRBJ2-7
clone_size: few
cdr3_aa: CASSPPGLAGSVYEQYF
cdr3_nt: TGTGCCAGCTCACCACCAGGACTAGCGGGATCTGTCTACGAGCAGTACTTC

cdr3_length: 14
d_call: .
v_call: TRBV4-1
j_call: TRBJ1-1
clone_size: .
cdr3_aa: CASSQPPGTGEAFF
cdr3_nt: TGCGCCAGCAGCCAGCCCCCTGGTACAGGGGAAGCTTTCTTT

cdr3_length: 16
d_call: .
v_call: TRBV9
j_call: TRBJ1-2
clone_size: few
cdr3_aa: CASSVGPDPPNYGYTF
cdr3_nt: TGTGCCAGCAGCGTAGGTCCAGACCCGCCTAACTATGGCTACACCTTC

cdr3_length: 14
d_call: TRBD1
v_call: TRBV20-1
j_call: TRBJ1-1
clone_size: .
cdr3_aa: CSARDGHRGRGAFF
cdr3_nt: TGCAGTGCTAGAGATGGGCACAGGGGGCGGGGAGCTTTCTTT

cdr3_length: 14
d_call: .
v_call: TRBV6-5
j_call: TRBJ1-1
clone_size: many
cdr3_aa: CASSYDGVNTEAFF
cdr3_nt: TGTGCCAGCAGTTACGATGGGGTGAACACTGAAGCTTTCTTT

cdr3_length: 12
d_call: TRBD1
v_call: TRBV2
j_call: TRBJ1-2
clone_size: .
cdr3_aa: CSRQGANYGYTF
cdr3_nt: TGTTCCCGACAGGGGGCTAACTATGGCTACACCTTC

cdr3_length: 14
d_call: .
v_call: TRBV16
j_call: TRBJ1-1
clone_size: few
cdr3_aa: CASSQWYRNTEAFF
cdr3_nt: TGTGCCAGCAGCCAATGGTACAGGAACACTGAAGCTTTCTTT

cdr3_length: 14
d_call: TRBD1
v_call: TRBV6-2/TRBV6-3
j_call: TRBJ1-5
clone_size: .
cdr3_aa: CASSTDRARQPQHF
cdr3_nt: TGTGCCAGCAGTACGGACAGGGCACGGCAGCCCCAGCATTTT

cdr3_length: 15
d_call: TRBD1
v_call: TRBV15
j_call: TRBJ1-1
clone_size: .
cdr3_aa: CATSRTQGMNTEAFF
cdr3_nt: TGTGCCACCAGCAGAACACAGGGGATGAACACTGAAGCTTTCTTT

cdr3_length: 15
d_call: .
v_call: TRBV12-3/TRBV12-4
j_call: TRBJ1-5
clone_size: .
cdr3_aa: CASSRQAYSNQPQHF
cdr3_nt: TGTGCCAGCAGCCGACAGGCTTATAGCAATCAGCCCCAGCATTTT

cdr3_length: 12
d_call: .
v_call: TRBV27
j_call: TRBJ2-6
clone_size: .
cdr3_aa: CASSFGANVLTF
cdr3_nt: TGTGCCAGCAGTTTCGGGGCCAACGTCCTGACTTTC

cdr3_length: 12
d_call: .
v_call: TRBV7-6
j_call: TRBJ2-7
clone_size: .
cdr3_aa: CASKASFYEQYF
cdr3_nt: TGTGCCAGCAAGGCTAGCTTCTACGAGCAGTACTTC

cdr3_length: 16
d_call: .
v_call: TRBV3-1
j_call: TRBJ2-3
clone_size: few
cdr3_aa: CASSYDGPRGADTQYF
cdr3_nt: TGTGCCAGCAGCTACGACGGGCCGCGGGGCGCAGATACGCAGTATTTT

cdr3_length: 15
d_call: TRBD2
v_call: TRBV12-3/TRBV12-4
j_call: TRBJ2-1
clone_size: .
cdr3_aa: CAIGTSGAVYNEQFF
cdr3_nt: TGTGCCATCGGGACTAGCGGAGCCGTCTACAATGAGCAGTTCTTC

cdr3_length: 16
d_call: .
v_call: TRBV5-1
j_call: TRBJ2-5
clone_size: few
cdr3_aa: CASSHFVSESGETQYF
cdr3_nt: TGCGCCAGCAGCCACTTCGTTAGCGAAAGTGGGGAGACCCAGTACTTC

cdr3_length: 17
d_call: .
v_call: TRBV24-1
j_call: TRBJ2-3
clone_size: few
cdr3_aa: CATSDLAGDPPTDTQYF
cdr3_nt: TGTGCCACCAGTGATTTAGCCGGGGACCCCCCCACAGATACGCAGTATTTT